This T cell receptor (beta chain) was captured in a study of blood T cell repertoires in COVID-19. Overall study context: Specimens from acute and convalescent COVID-19 originated in the United States, Italy and Spain. In each case, the material was cDNA or gDNA derived from T cells, B-cell-depleted T cells, or PBMCs.

Methods used by the authors: Counts of nucleated cells, estimated from reference gene primer amplification, were obtained. Only in-frame clones appear in the TCRdb table, and some are missing; sequencing was by immunoSEQ multiplex PCR. Clonal size and the V and J genes are those of that table, whereas D and trimming came from the DNA. The sample shows approximately 49,000 clones, approximately 88% of them seen only once. The trim removed 1 base at V and 5 bases at J, leaving 5 bases unmatched. In germline, CDR1 is SGHTA, CDR2 FQGTGA. The CDR3 has 16 residues. Sequenced: peripheral blood. The rearrangement uses TRBV7-3 and TRBJ2-3; the match to TRBD2 covers 11 bases. The TCR originated in a man between 45 and 60 years old with active COVID-19. The CDR3, as DNA: TGTGCCAGCAGCTTAATGGGACTAGCGGCACTAGATACGCAGTATTTT. It yields the protein CASSLMGLAALDTQYF.